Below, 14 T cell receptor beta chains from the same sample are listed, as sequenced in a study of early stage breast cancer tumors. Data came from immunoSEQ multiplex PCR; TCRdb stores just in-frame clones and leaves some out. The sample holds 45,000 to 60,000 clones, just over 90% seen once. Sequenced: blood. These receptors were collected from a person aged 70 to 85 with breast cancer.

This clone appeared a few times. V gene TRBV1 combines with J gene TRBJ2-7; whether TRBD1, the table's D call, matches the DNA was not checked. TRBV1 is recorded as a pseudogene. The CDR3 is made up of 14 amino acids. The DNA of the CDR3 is TGCACCAGCAGCCAAGATAACAGGGGCTACGAGCAGTACTTC. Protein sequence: CTSSQDNRGYEQYF.

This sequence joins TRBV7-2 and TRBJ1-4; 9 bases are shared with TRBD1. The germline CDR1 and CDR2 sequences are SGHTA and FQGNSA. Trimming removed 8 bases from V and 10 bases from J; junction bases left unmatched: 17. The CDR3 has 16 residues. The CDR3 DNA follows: TGTGCCAGCCGACCTCCGGGACAGGGTGAATACGGAAAACTGTTTTTT. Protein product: CASRPPGQGEYGKLFF.

CDR3 sequence: CASSTTRDQPQHF. The CDR3 DNA reads as TGTGCCAGCAGTACCACGCGGGATCAGCCCCAGCATTTT. The chain joins TRBV5-8 to TRBJ1-5; D is unclear. The length of the CDR3 is 13 residues. Per germline, CDR1 SGHTS and CDR2 YDEGEE. The ends were cut back, 5 bases at V and 5 bases at J, with 11 bases in the middle.

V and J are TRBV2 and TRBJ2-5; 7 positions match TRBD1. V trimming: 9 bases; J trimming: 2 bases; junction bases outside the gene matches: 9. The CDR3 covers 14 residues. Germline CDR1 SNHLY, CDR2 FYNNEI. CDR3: CASGQGTAQETQYF. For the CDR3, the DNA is TGTGCCAGTGGTCAGGGGACAGCACAAGAGACCCAGTACTTC. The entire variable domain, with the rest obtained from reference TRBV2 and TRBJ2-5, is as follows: EPEVTQTPSHQVTQMGQEVILRCVPISNHLYFYWYRQILGQKVEFLVSFYNNEISEKSEIFDDQFSVERPDGSNFTLKIRSTKLEDSAMYFCASGQGTAQETQYFGPGTRLLVL.

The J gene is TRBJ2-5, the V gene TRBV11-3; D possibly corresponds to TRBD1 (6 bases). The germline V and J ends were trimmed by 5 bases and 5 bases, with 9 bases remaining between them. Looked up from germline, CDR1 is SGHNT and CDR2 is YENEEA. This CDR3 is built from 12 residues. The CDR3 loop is CASSRQGETQYF. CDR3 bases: TGTGCCAGCAGCAGGCAGGGGGAGACCCAGTACTTC.

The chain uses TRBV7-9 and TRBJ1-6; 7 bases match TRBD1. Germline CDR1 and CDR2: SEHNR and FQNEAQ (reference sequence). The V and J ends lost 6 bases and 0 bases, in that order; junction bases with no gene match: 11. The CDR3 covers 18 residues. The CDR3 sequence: CASSPIGSGGSYNSPLHF. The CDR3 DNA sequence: TGTGCCAGCAGTCCAATTGGGTCAGGGGGCTCCTATAATTCACCCCTCCACTTT.

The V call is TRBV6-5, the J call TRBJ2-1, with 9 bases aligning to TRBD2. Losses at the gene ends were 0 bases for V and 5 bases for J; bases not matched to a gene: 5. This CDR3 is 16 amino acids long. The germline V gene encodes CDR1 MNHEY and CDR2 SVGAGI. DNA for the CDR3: TGTGCCAGCAGTTACTCGGCGTCTAGCGGGGACAATGAGCAGTTCTTC. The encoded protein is CASSYSASSGDNEQFF.

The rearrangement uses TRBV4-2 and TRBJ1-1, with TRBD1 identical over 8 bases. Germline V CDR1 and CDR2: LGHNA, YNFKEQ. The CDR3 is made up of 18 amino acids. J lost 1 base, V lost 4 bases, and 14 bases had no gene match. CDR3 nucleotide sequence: TGTGCCAGCAGCCCGCAAATGATCTTCGGACAGGGGAACACTGAAGCTTTCTTT. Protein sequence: CASSPQMIFGQGNTEAFF.

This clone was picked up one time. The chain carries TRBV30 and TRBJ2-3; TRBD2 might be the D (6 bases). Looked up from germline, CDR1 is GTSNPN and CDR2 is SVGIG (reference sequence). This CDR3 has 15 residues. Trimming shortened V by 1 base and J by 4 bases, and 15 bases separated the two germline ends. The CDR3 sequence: CAWSALTSVADTQYF. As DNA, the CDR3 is TGTGCCTGGAGTGCTCTGACTAGTGTAGCAGATACGCAGTATTTT.

CDR3 residues: CASSSRQGGRETQYF. CDR3 coding DNA: TGTGCCAGCAGCTCGAGACAAGGAGGAAGAGAGACCCAGTACTTC. This chain links TRBV11-3 with TRBJ2-5; D possibly corresponds to TRBD2 (5 bases). The germline V gene has CDR1 SGHNT and CDR2 YENEEA. V was cut by 4 bases and J by 4 bases, with 16 bases left in between. The CDR3 length is 15 residues.

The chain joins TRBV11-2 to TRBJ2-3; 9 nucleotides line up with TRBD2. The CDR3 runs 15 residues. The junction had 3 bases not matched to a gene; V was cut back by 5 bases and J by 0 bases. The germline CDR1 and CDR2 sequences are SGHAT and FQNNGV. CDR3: CASSLAGTSTDTQYF. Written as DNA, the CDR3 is TGTGCCAGCAGCCTAGCGGGAACTAGCACAGATACGCAGTATTTT.

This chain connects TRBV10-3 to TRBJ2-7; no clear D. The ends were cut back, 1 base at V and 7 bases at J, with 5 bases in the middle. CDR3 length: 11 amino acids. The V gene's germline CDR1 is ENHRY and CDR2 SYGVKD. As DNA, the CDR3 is TGTGCCATCAGTGAGTATGAGGAGCAGTACTTC. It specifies CAISEYEEQYF.

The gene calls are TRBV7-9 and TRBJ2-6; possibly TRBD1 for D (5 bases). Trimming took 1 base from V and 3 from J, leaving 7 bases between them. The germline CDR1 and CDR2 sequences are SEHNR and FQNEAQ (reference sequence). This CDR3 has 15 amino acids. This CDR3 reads CASSLVGLGANVLTF. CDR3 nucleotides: TGTGCCAGCAGCTTAGTGGGGCTTGGGGCCAACGTCCTGACTTTC.

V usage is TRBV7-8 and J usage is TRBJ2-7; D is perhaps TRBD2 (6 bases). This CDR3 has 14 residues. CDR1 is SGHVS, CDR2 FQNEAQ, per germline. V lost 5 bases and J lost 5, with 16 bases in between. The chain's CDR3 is CASSTWDGGDEQYF. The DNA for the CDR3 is TGTGCCAGCAGCACGTGGGACGGCGGGGACGAGCAGTACTTC.